This TCR beta chain was found in a study of cytomegalovirus exposure and HLA in healthy donors. A note on this clone: Its antigen remains unidentified.

Study-wide results and caveats: The authors enumerated over 150 TCR beta chains as linked to cytomegalovirus.

Germline values: CDR1 MNHEY, CDR2 SVGAGI. This CDR3 has 11 amino acids. Trimming removed 8 bases at V and 9 bases at J, with 11 bases between. Only in-frame clones appear in the TCRdb table, and some are missing; sequencing was by immunoSEQ multiplex PCR. The sample comprises roughly 150,000 clones, around 90% of which are singletons, and 2.5% to 3.5% rests with the top ten. The chain joins TRBV6-5 to TRBJ2-1; a possible D gene is TRBD2 (6 bases). This clonotype was sampled from a man between 18 and 35 years old in good health and CMV-seronegative. The sample comprised PBMCs. The CDR3 nucleotides read TGTGCCAGCGGTCTGGGGGGTGAGCAGTTCTTC. It encodes CASGLGGEQFF.